These 2 T cell receptor beta chains were sequenced from one sample in a study of shared clonotypes between healthy human individuals. Naive CD8 cells, CD45RO-negative and positively selected for CCR7, excluded terminally differentiated effector memory CD45RA+ cells. Sequenced by immunoSEQ multiplex PCR; TCRdb stores in-frame clones only, minus some. This sample has roughly 2,000,000 clones, with roughly 95% found just once. Sequencing used naive CD8+ T cells from PBMCs. The receptors were sampled from a young man in good health. Some clones in this sample may be carry-over from other donors' samples.

The gene calls are TRBV27 and TRBJ2-1; D might be TRBD2 (6 bases). Germline loops: CDR1 MNHEY, CDR2 SMNVEV (reference sequence). The germline V and J ends were trimmed by 2 bases and 0 bases, with 8 bases remaining between them. This CDR3 is 15 amino acids long. CDR3 DNA sequence: TGTGCCAGCAGTTTAGTGCGGGACTCCTACAATGAGCAGTTCTTC. Translated: CASSLVRDSYNEQFF.

This sequence joins TRBV4-3 and TRBJ2-2, with D possibly TRBD1 on 5 matching bases. V was cut by 0 bases and J by 7 bases, with 24 bases left in between. Germline values: CDR1 LGHNA, CDR2 YSLEER. CDR3 size: 19 residues. CDR3 protein: CASSQDGEQERGLSGELFF. CDR3 DNA: TGCGCCAGCAGCCAAGATGGGGAACAGGAAAGGGGTTTGAGCGGGGAGCTGTTTTTT.